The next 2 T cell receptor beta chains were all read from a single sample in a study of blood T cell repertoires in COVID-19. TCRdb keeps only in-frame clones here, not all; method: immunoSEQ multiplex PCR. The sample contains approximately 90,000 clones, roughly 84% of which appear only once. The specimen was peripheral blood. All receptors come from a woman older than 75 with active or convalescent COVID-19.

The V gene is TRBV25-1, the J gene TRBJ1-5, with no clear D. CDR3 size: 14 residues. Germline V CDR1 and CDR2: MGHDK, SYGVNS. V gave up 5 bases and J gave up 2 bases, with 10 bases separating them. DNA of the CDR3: TGTGCCAGCAGTCCCCTCGGGGGCAATCAGCCCCAGCATTTT. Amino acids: CASSPLGGNQPQHF. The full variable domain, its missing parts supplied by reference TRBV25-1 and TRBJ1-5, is EADIYQTPRYLVIGTGKKITLECSQTMGHDKMYWYQQDPGMELHLIHYSYGVNSTEKGDLSSESTVSRIRTEHFPLTLESARPSHTSQYLCASSPLGGNQPQHFGDGTRLSIL.

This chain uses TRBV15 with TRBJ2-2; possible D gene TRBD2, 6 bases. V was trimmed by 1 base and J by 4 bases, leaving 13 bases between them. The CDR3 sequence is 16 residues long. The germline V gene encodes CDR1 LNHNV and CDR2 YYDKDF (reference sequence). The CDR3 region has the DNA TGTGCCACCAGCAGAGGAGGAGGAGGGACCACCGGGGAGCTGTTTTTT. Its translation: CATSRGGGGTTGELFF.